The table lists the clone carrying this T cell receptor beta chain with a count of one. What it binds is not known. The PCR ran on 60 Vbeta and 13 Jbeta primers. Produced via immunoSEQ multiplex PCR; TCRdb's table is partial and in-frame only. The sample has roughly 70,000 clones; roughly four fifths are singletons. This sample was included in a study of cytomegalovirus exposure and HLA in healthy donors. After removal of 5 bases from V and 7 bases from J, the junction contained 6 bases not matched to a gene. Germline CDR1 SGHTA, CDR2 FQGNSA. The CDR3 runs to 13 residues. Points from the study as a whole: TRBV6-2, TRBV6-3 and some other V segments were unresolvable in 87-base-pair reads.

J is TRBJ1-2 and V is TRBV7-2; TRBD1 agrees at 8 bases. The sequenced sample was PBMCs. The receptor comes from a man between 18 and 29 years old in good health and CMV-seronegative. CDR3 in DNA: TGTGCCAGCAGCCCGAGGACAGGGCTTGGCTACACCTTC. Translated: CASSPRTGLGYTF.